This T cell receptor (beta chain) was documented in a study of metastatic and nonmetastatic thyroid tumors. About the study: Across peripheral blood and tumor or nodule tissue samples taken from malignant and benign thyroid patients, the repertoires were compared with one another.

No treatment of any kind had been given to any patient before thyroid surgery. TCRdb reanalyzed the PCR reads with MiXCR. The repertoire holds fewer than 35,000 clones, roughly a tenth seen once, with approximately 16% in the top ten. Study-wide findings and caveats: A significant increase in TCR beta diversity was reportedly seen in malignant thyroid tumors relative to benign nodules, in blood and tumor.

Germline lookup yields CDR1 SGHNT and CDR2 YENEEA. Trimming at V came to 1 base and at J to 1 base, leaving 8 bases not matched to a gene. The CDR3 runs 17 residues. This clone was observed a handful of times. The antigen remains unidentified. V gene TRBV11-3 combines with J gene TRBJ2-5; the match to TRBD1 covers 8 bases. What was sequenced was blood. This clonotype was obtained from a female donor with papillary thyroid cancer or a benign thyroid nodule (not recorded which). Some clones in this sample may be carry-over from other donors' samples. CDR3 sequence: CASSLGRLGTGQETQYF. CDR3 in DNA: TGTGCCAGCAGCTTAGGAAGGTTAGGGACAGGCCAAGAGACCCAGTACTTC.